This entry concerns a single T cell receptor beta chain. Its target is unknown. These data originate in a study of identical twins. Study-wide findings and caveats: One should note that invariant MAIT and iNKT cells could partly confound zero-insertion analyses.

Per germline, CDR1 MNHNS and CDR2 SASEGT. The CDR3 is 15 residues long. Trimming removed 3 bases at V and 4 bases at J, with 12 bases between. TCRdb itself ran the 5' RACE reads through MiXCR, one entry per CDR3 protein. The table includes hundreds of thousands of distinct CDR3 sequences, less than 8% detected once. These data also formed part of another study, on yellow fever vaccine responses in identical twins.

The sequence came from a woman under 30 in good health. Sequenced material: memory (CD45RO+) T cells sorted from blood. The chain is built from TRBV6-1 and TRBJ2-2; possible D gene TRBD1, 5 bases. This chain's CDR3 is CASSDATASTGELFF. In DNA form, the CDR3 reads TGTGCCAGCAGTGACGCGACAGCCTCCACCGGGGAGCTGTTTTTT.